Each of the 28 T cell receptor beta chains below was sequenced from the same sample in a study of T cells after yellow fever vaccination. From the 5' RACE reads, TCRdb called clonotypes with MiXCR, one entry per CDR3 protein. The table shows approximately 550,000 distinct CDR3 sequences, with 15% to 20% occurring only once. The input for sequencing was PBMCs, taken 15 days after the yellow fever booster vaccination. These receptors all come from a man in his thirties or forties who received the YFV17D yellow fever vaccine.

The chain recombines TRBV11-1 with TRBJ2-7; D is tentatively TRBD1 or TRBD2 (5 bases each). The ends were cut back, 3 bases at V and 4 bases at J, with 25 bases in the middle. The V gene's germline CDR1 is SGHAT and CDR2 FQDESV (reference sequence). The CDR3 extends over 18 amino acids. The CDR3 nucleotides are TGTGCCAGCAGCTTGGGGACCCCGTATCTTTCCCCGGAATACGAGCAGTACTTC. Translation: CASSLGTPYLSPEYEQYF. The entire variable domain, with the rest obtained from reference TRBV11-1 and TRBJ2-7, is as follows: EAEVAQSPRYKITEKSQAVAFWCDPISGHATLYWYRQILGQGPELLVQFQDESVVDDSQLPKDRFSAERLKGVDSTLKIQPAELGDSAMYLCASSLGTPYLSPEYEQYFGPGTRLTVT.

The chain recombines TRBV11-1 with TRBJ2-1; 16 nucleotides align to TRBD2. The germline V gene encodes CDR1 SGHAT and CDR2 FQDESV (reference sequence). V shed 5 bases and J 3 bases; nucleotides not matched to a gene: 10. The CDR3 is 19 residues long. As DNA, the CDR3 is TGTGCCAGCAGCGACACCGGGACTAGCGGGAGGGCCGGCTACAATGAGCAGTTCTTC. Encoded protein: CASSDTGTSGRAGYNEQFF.

The gene calls are TRBV12-3 or TRBV12-4 and TRBJ2-1; 7 positions agree with TRBD2. The CDR3 is 16 amino acids. J lost 0 bases, V lost 5 bases, and 7 bases had no gene match. Written as DNA, the CDR3 is TGTGCCAGCAGTCGAGCTAGCGGCAGCTCCTACAATGAGCAGTTCTTC. It encodes CASSRASGSSYNEQFF.

This clonotype was seen a few times. The chain carries TRBV15 and TRBJ2-3; possibly TRBD2 for D (6 bases). V shed 8 bases and J shed 0 bases, with 12 bases lying between them. The CDR3 extends over 14 amino acids. Germline V gene sequence: CDR1 LNHNV, CDR2 YYDKDF (reference sequence). CDR3 residues: CATAGRLSTDTQYF. CDR3 DNA sequence: TGTGCCACCGCTGGGAGGCTAAGCACAGATACGCAGTATTTT.

This clonotype has a handful of counts. The rearrangement joins TRBV20-1 to TRBJ2-1, with D unclear. CDR1 and CDR2 (germline): DFQATT, SNEGSKA (reference sequence). CDR3 size: 12 residues. Deletions cut 4 bases from V and 8 bases from J, with 12 bases between. The CDR3 sequence is CSAIERADEQFF. The DNA for the CDR3 is TGCAGTGCTATAGAAAGGGCAGATGAGCAGTTCTTC.

The V and J genes are TRBV6-1 and TRBJ1-5; 7 nucleotides match TRBD1. CDR3 length: 15 residues. With 5 bases clipped from V and 2 bases from J, the junction kept 6 bases outside the gene matches. Germline-derived CDR1 and CDR2 are MNHNS and SASEGT. In DNA, the CDR3 is TGTGCCAGCAGTCCAGACAGGGTCGGCAATCAGCCCCAGCATTTT. Its translation is CASSPDRVGNQPQHF.

V and J are TRBV28 and TRBJ1-2; a weak D match, TRBD1 (5 bases). Trimming stripped 7 bases from V and 5 bases from J, with 14 bases between. The CDR3 is 13 residues long. Germline assignment: CDR1 MDHEN and CDR2 SYDVKM. The CDR3 is CASTPAGEYGYTF. The CDR3 DNA is TGTGCCAGCACCCCCGCGGGGGAATATGGCTACACCTTC.

The chain uses TRBV6-1 and TRBJ2-6, with 8 bases matching TRBD1. Losses at the gene ends were 8 bases for V and 4 bases for J; bases not matched to a gene: 13. The CDR3 has 17 amino acids. CDR1 is MNHNS, CDR2 SASEGT, per germline. The CDR3 loop is CASATQGALRGANVLTF. CDR3 nucleotides: TGTGCCAGCGCAACCCAGGGGGCGCTGCGAGGGGCCAACGTCCTGACTTTC.

The V and J genes are TRBV21-1 and TRBJ2-5. TRBV21-1 is termed a pseudogene. The CDR3 sequence is 13 residues long. The CDR3 reads CATQRPGQETQYF. CDR3 bases: TGTGCCACTCAGAGGCCAGGACAAGAGACCCAGTACTTC.

The V gene is TRBV7-2, the J gene TRBJ2-2; tentatively, D is TRBD2 (6 bases). V shed 6 bases and J shed 0 bases, with 14 bases lying between them. Germline V gene data show CDR1 as SGHTA and CDR2 as FQGNSA. The CDR3 is made up of 16 amino acids. CDR3 loop: CASRGGTPANTGELFF. CDR3 sequence (DNA): TGTGCCAGCAGGGGAGGAACGCCAGCGAACACCGGGGAGCTGTTTTTT.

This clonotype was found once. The chain recombines TRBV28 with TRBJ2-2; D ambiguous. Germline CDR1 and CDR2: MDHEN and SYDVKM. There are 13 residues in the CDR3. Trimming removed 6 bases at V and 1 base at J, with 6 bases between. The DNA for the CDR3 is TGTGCCAGCAGCCGCCGGAACACCGGGGAGCTGTTTTTT. Protein: CASSRRNTGELFF.

The rearrangement uses TRBV6-1 and TRBJ2-7, with a possible D match to TRBD2 (5 bases). Germline CDR1 reads MNHNS; CDR2 reads SASEGT. The CDR3 is made up of 13 amino acids. V was trimmed by 5 bases and J by 6 bases, leaving 14 bases between them. CDR3 bases: TGTGCCAGCAGTCGGAGGCTAGTTCCCGAGCAGTACTTC. Translated: CASSRRLVPEQYF.

The chain employs TRBV20-1 and TRBJ2-1; D may correspond to TRBD1 or TRBD2 (5 bases each). The CDR3 has 13 amino acids. V was cut by 5 bases and J by 11 bases, with 19 bases left in between. Germline CDR1 and CDR2: DFQATT and SNEGSKA (reference sequence). CDR3 in DNA: TGCAGTGCTCCCCCCTCAGGCCGGGGCAAGCAGTTCTTC. Translation: CSAPPSGRGKQFF.

This clonotype was counted only a few times. The chain recombines TRBV2 with TRBJ1-1, with 7 bases identical to TRBD1. J gave up 6 bases and V 4 bases, and 5 bases lay outside the gene matches. Germline V gene lookup returns CDR1 SNHLY and CDR2 FYNNEI. This CDR3 contains 13 residues. CDR3 loop: CASSGQGGAEAFF. The CDR3 nucleotides read TGTGCCAGCAGTGGCCAGGGGGGGGCTGAAGCTTTCTTT.

This clonotype was seen more than once but under ten times. The chain combines TRBV6-5 with TRBJ2-3; D remains ambiguous. Trimming cost V 0 bases and J 6 bases, with 7 bases left between them. The CDR3 covers 13 residues. Germline V gene sequence: CDR1 MNHEY, CDR2 SVGAGI. In nucleotides, the CDR3 is TGTGCCAGCAGTTACTCAGGTGTTGATACGCAGTATTTT. Translation gives CASSYSGVDTQYF.

This clonotype was recorded at least ten times. The chain couples TRBV9 to TRBJ1-3, with 8 bases fitting TRBD1. This CDR3 comprises 18 residues. Germline CDR1 reads SGDLS; CDR2 reads YYNGEE. V shed 0 bases and J 0 bases; nucleotides not matched to a gene: 8. The CDR3 here is CASSVVPGGHLSGNTIYF. In DNA form, the CDR3 reads TGTGCCAGCAGCGTAGTGCCAGGGGGCCATCTCTCTGGAAACACCATATATTTT.

This clonotype was picked up a small number of times. The chain uses TRBV12-3 or TRBV12-4 and TRBJ2-6, with 12 bases identical to TRBD1. The V and J ends lost 6 bases and 2 bases, in that order; junction bases with no gene match: 8. The CDR3 has 18 residues. The CDR3 DNA sequence: TGTGCCAGCAGCATAACCGGGACAGGGGGCGCTGGGGCCAACGTCCTGACTTTC. Its translation is CASSITGTGGAGANVLTF.

This clonotype has more than one count but fewer than ten. DNA of the CDR3: TGTGCCAGCAGTTTCCCTTTGGACGGACTGGTCACCGGGGAGCTGTTTTTT. Protein: CASSFPLDGLVTGELFF. The chain recombines TRBV12-3 or TRBV12-4 with TRBJ2-2, with a possible D match to TRBD2 (5 bases). The CDR3 sequence is 17 residues long. V was pared by 3 bases and J by 4 bases, with 18 bases between.

This clonotype was detected only a few times. This chain uses TRBV19 with TRBJ2-3, with 8 nucleotides matching TRBD2. CDR1 and CDR2 (germline): LNHDA, SQIVND (reference sequence). With V trimmed by 3 bases and J by 7 bases, 15 bases remained unmatched. CDR3 size: 17 residues. In DNA, the CDR3 is TGTGCCAGTAGTATCTCCGCCCCAGGGAGCGGGAGAAATACGCAGTATTTT. This gives the protein CASSISAPGSGRNTQYF. Full variable domain (rest looked up from reference TRBV19 and TRBJ2-3): DGGITQSPKYLFRKEGQNVTLSCEQNLNHDAMYWYRQDPGQGLRLIYYSQIVNDFQKGDIAEGYSVSREKKESFPLTVTSAQKNPTAFYLCASSISAPGSGRNTQYFGPGTRLTVL.

This rearrangement joins TRBV5-1 to TRBJ1-1; no clear D gene. This CDR3 region has 14 residues. Trimming pared 2 bases from V and 2 bases from J, leaving 10 bases between. The V gene's germline CDR1 is SGHRS and CDR2 YFSETQ. CDR3 DNA: TGCGCCAGCAGCTTTAACAGAGAAAACACTGAAGCTTTCTTT. It yields the protein CASSFNRENTEAFF. Drawing the rest from reference TRBV5-1 and TRBJ1-1, the complete variable domain is KAGVTQTPRYLIKTRGQQVTLSCSPISGHRSVSWYQQTPGQGLQFLFEYFSETQRNKGNFPGRFSGRQFSNSRSEMNVSTLELGDSALYLCASSFNRENTEAFFGQGTRLTVV.

This clonotype appeared many times. The V and J genes are TRBV2 and TRBJ2-1; 10 nucleotides match TRBD2. The CDR3 is made up of 15 amino acids. J lost 3 bases, V lost 3 bases, and 2 bases had no gene match. The germline V gene has CDR1 SNHLY and CDR2 FYNNEI. The CDR3 DNA is TGTGCCAGCAGTGAGGCTAGCGGGGGCTACAATGAGCAGTTCTTC. Translation: CASSEASGGYNEQFF.

A few counts support this clonotype. The chain uses TRBV28 and TRBJ1-5; TRBD1 might be the D (6 bases). This CDR3 has 14 amino acids. V shed 6 bases and J shed 6 bases, with 15 bases lying between them. Germline V gives CDR1 MDHEN, CDR2 SYDVKM. As DNA, the CDR3 is TGTGCCAGCAGGAAGGGGGGACTGGGTCAGCCCCAGCATTTT. Protein: CASRKGGLGQPQHF. The full variable domain, with the rest looked up from reference TRBV28 and TRBJ1-5, is DVKVTQSSRYLVKRTGEKVFLECVQDMDHENMFWYRQDPGLGLRLIYFSYDVKMKEKGDIPEGYSVSREKKERFSLILESASTNQTSMYLCASRKGGLGQPQHFGDGTRLSIL.

This rearrangement joins TRBV3-1 to TRBJ1-5; D is unclear. Germline assignment: CDR1 LGHDT and CDR2 YNNKEL (reference sequence). The CDR3 has 15 residues. V was pared by 0 bases and J by 6 bases, with 12 bases between. The CDR3 protein is CASSQDLLLGQPQHF. The CDR3 DNA sequence: TGTGCCAGCAGCCAAGATCTTCTTTTGGGTCAGCCCCAGCATTTT.

This clonotype was counted between two and nine times. The chain combines TRBV28 with TRBJ2-6; 8 positions match TRBD1. CDR3 size: 17 residues. Germline values: CDR1 MDHEN, CDR2 SYDVKM. With 7 bases clipped from V and 0 bases from J, the junction kept 8 bases outside the gene matches. The CDR3 nucleotides read TGTGCCAGCAAAACGGACAGGGTTGCCTCTGGGGCCAACGTCCTGACTTTC. Translation gives CASKTDRVASGANVLTF. The variable domain in full, with the rest retrieved from reference TRBV28 and TRBJ2-6, is DVKVTQSSRYLVKRTGEKVFLECVQDMDHENMFWYRQDPGLGLRLIYFSYDVKMKEKGDIPEGYSVSREKKERFSLILESASTNQTSMYLCASKTDRVASGANVLTFGAGSRLTVL.

The chain carries TRBV28 and TRBJ2-3; D is unresolved. V shed 8 bases and J shed 6 bases, with 9 bases lying between them. This CDR3 is 11 amino acids long. CDR1 and CDR2 from the germline V gene are MDHEN and SYDVKM. CDR3 in amino acids: CASRQWDTQYF. The CDR3, as DNA: TGTGCCAGCCGGCAGTGGGATACGCAGTATTTT.

V gene TRBV10-3 combines with J gene TRBJ2-1, with TRBD2 matching 14 bases. CDR1 and CDR2 (germline): ENHRY, SYGVKD. The CDR3 loop spans 15 amino acids. V was pared by 5 bases and J by 5 bases, with 2 bases of the junction left unmatched. Here the CDR3 DNA reads TGTGCCATCAGTCGACTAGCGGGAGGGAACAATGAGCAGTTCTTC. Translation gives CAISRLAGGNNEQFF.

In its sample, this clonotype was seen a few times. The chain carries TRBV6-2 or TRBV6-3 and TRBJ2-3; D uncertain. The CDR3 covers 11 residues. The V and J ends lost 6 bases and 10 bases respectively, with 11 bases between them. Germline loops: CDR1 MNHEY, CDR2 SVGEGT. The CDR3 DNA sequence: TGTGCCAGCAGCTCTCCGTCGGCGCAGTATTTT. Translated, it gives CASSSPSAQYF.

The CDR3 loop reads CAITERPWDTEAFF. The CDR3 DNA reads TGTGCCATCACCGAGCGCCCTTGGGACACTGAAGCTTTCTTT. V is TRBV10-3 and J is TRBJ1-1; D remains unclear. V lost 7 bases to trimming and J lost 3 bases, with 15 bases between them. This CDR3 comprises 14 residues. Germline CDR1 reads ENHRY; CDR2 reads SYGVKD.